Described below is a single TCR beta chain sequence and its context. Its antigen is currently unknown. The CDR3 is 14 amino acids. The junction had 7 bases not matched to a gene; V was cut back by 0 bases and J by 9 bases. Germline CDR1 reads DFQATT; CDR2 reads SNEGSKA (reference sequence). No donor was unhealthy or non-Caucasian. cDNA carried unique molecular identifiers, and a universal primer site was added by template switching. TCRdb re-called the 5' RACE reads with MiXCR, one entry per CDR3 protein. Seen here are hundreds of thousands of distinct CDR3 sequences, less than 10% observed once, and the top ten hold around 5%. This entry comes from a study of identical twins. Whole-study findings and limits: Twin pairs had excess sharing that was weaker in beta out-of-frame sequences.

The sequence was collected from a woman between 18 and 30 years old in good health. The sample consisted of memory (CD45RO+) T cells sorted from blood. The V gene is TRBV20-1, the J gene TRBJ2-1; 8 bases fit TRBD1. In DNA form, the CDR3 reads TGCAGTGCTAGAGATCACGCAGGGGGCGGTGAGCAGTTCTTC. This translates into CSARDHAGGGEQFF.